The 3 T cell receptor beta chains in this list originate from one sample, sequenced in a study of PD-1 blockade in mismatch repair-deficient tumors. Sequencing was performed with immunoSEQ multiplex PCR; in TCRdb, only in-frame clones are kept and a portion is missing. The repertoire holds some 97,000 clones, 65% to 85% seen once, with around 6.9% in the top ten. The specimen was peripheral blood, collected approximately 35 weeks after starting pembrolizumab. These TCRs come from an adult with mismatch repair-deficient cancer.

The gene calls are TRBV7-2 and TRBJ2-7; TRBD1 agrees at 7 bases. Per germline, CDR1 SGHTA and CDR2 FQGNSA. Trimming at V came to 5 bases and at J to 2 bases, leaving 6 bases not matched to a gene. The CDR3 is 14 amino acids. The CDR3: CASSPGTEAYEQYF. DNA of the CDR3: TGTGCCAGCAGCCCCGGGACAGAAGCCTACGAGCAGTACTTC.

This clone has only one observation. This chain uses TRBV7-8 with TRBJ2-3; perhaps TRBD2 as D (6 bases). V shed 3 bases and J shed 5 bases, with 15 bases lying between them. The germline CDR1 and CDR2 sequences are SGHVS and FQNEAQ. The CDR3 spans 15 residues. CDR3 nucleotides: TGTGCCAGCAGCTTCAACCTGGCAGCGGGAGATACGCAGTATTTT. Its protein is CASSFNLAAGDTQYF.

The CDR3: CASRQIGGRLAGELFF. As DNA, the CDR3 is TGCGCCAGCAGACAGATCGGCGGGAGATTAGCCGGGGAGCTGTTTTTT. The chain has TRBV4-1 and TRBJ2-2, with 7 positions matching TRBD2. CDR3 length: 16 residues. V dropped 6 bases and J dropped 6; count of bases not matched to a gene: 13. CDR1 is MGHRA and CDR2 is YSYEKL in the germline V gene.